Here is one T cell receptor beta chain with its context. Its antigen remains unknown. This entry is derived from a study of cytomegalovirus exposure and HLA in healthy donors. Study conclusions and caveats: Investigators reported around 150 TCR beta chains as tied to cytomegalovirus.

Participants comprised healthy donors of bone marrow. PCR was performed using 60 Vbeta and 13 Jbeta primers. Only in-frame clones appear in the TCRdb table, and some are missing; sequencing was by immunoSEQ multiplex PCR. The table shows approximately 190,000 clones, with more than 75% occurring only once. Sequenced material: PBMCs. The origin of this receptor is a woman between 18 and 30 years old in good health and CMV-seronegative.

The CDR3 sequence is CASSSGGPSGEQYF. DNA of the CDR3: TGCGCCAGCAGCTCGGGAGGGCCCTCCGGCGAGCAGTACTTC. The chain links TRBV5-1 to TRBJ2-7, with 8 bases lining up with TRBD2. Germline trimming cut 3 bases from V and 6 bases from J; bases unmatched to any gene: 8. The CDR3 is 14 amino acids. Germline V lookup: CDR1 SGHRS, CDR2 YFSETQ.